These 14 T cell receptor beta chains were all obtained from the same sample, sequenced in a study of STAT5B mutations in CD4+ large granular lymphocyte leukemia (dated by TCRdb to 2021 to 2024). Library method: the immunoSEQ multiplex PCR assay. In its TCRdb copy, this immuneACCESS table keeps in-frame sequences only and misses some clones. Where compared with another copy, unresolved V genes explain less than half of these, and the others have no known cause. The sample table contains about 40,000 clones; only one count was recorded for about 81% of them. About 0.34% of the sample is taken by the ten largest. The sequenced sample consisted of CD4+ T cells from blood buffy coats. The receptors come from a human donor in good health.

This clone came up a few times. The V call is TRBV7-9, the J call TRBJ2-7; D possibly matches TRBD1 or TRBD2 (5 bases each). Germline lookup yields CDR1 SEHNR and CDR2 FQNEAQ (reference sequence). This CDR3 comprises 15 residues. V lost 0 bases and J lost 6, with 15 bases in between. The CDR3 protein is CASSLASVGAGEQYF. DNA for the CDR3: TGTGCCAGCAGCTTAGCGTCGGTCGGGGCCGGCGAGCAGTACTTC.

This clone has a handful of counts. This chain connects TRBV30 to TRBJ1-3; unclear D gene. There are 12 residues in the CDR3. Germline loops: CDR1 GTSNPN, CDR2 SVGIG (reference sequence). Trimming removed 2 bases at V and 4 bases at J, with 6 bases between. CDR3 region: CAWSSGGNTIYF. CDR3 in DNA: TGTGCCTGGAGTTCGGGCGGAAACACCATATATTTT. Supplemented by reference TRBV30 and TRBJ1-3, the full variable domain reads SQTIHQWPATLVQPVGSPLSLECTVEGTSNPNLYWYRQAAGRGLQLLFYSVGIGQISSEVPQNLSASRPQDRQFILSSKKLLLSDSGFYLCAWSSGGNTIYFGEGSWLTVV.

The chain is built from TRBV5-1 and TRBJ2-1; D might be TRBD1 or TRBD2, each matching 6 bases. The length of the CDR3 is 16 residues. Germline-derived CDR1 and CDR2 are SGHRS and YFSETQ. Trimming took off 1 base at V and 4 bases at J, with 15 bases between the two ends. This CDR3 reads CASSLSVGGAYNEQFF. CDR3 sequence (DNA): TGCGCCAGCAGCTTGTCCGTCGGGGGCGCTTACAATGAGCAGTTCTTC.

The chain employs TRBV6-6 and TRBJ1-2; TRBD1 aligns across 8 bases. From germline, CDR1 is MNHNY and CDR2 SVGAGI (reference sequence). CDR3 length: 15 residues. V gave up 2 bases and J gave up 4 bases; unmatched junction bases: 6. For the CDR3, the DNA is TGTGCCAGCAGTTACGCAGGGGGCTCTAGCTATGGCTACACCTTC. It is translated as CASSYAGGSSYGYTF.

CDR3 nucleotide sequence: TGTGCCAGCAGTCCCATAGCGGGGCCCTACGAGCAGTACTTC. This translates into CASSPIAGPYEQYF. The rearrangement links TRBV6-5 to TRBJ2-7; 8 bases line up with TRBD2. The CDR3 loop spans 14 amino acids. Germline V gives CDR1 MNHEY, CDR2 SVGAGI. V lost 5 bases to trimming and J lost 2 bases; unmatched junction nucleotides: 5.

The chain joins TRBV7-9 to TRBJ2-1; 13 bases fit TRBD2. J lost 10 bases, V lost 6 bases, and 9 bases had no gene match. From germline, CDR1 is SEHNR and CDR2 FQNEAQ (reference sequence). The CDR3 contains 15 residues. The chain's CDR3 is CASRPPGLAGNEQFF. CDR3 sequence (DNA): TGTGCCAGCAGACCACCGGGACTAGCGGGAAACGAGCAGTTCTTC. Supplemented by reference TRBV7-9 and TRBJ2-1, the full variable domain reads DTGVSQNPRHKITKRGQNVTFRCDPISEHNRLYWYRQTLGQGPEFLTYFQNEAQLEKSRLLSDRFSAERPKGSFSTLEIQRTEQGDSAMYLCASRPPGLAGNEQFFGPGTRLTVL.

The genes are TRBV6-1 and TRBJ1-5; D may be TRBD1 (5 bases). The CDR3 sequence is 12 residues long. Germline lookup yields CDR1 MNHNS and CDR2 SASEGT. In nucleotides, the CDR3 is TGTTCTTCAGGGAATAGCAATCAGCCCCAGCATTTT. This codes for CSSGNSNQPQHF.

The chain couples TRBV30 to TRBJ1-2, with D uncertain. V was shortened by 0 bases and J by 8 bases, with 7 bases between the two germline ends. From germline, CDR1 is GTSNPN and CDR2 SVGIG (reference sequence). This CDR3 spans 11 amino acids. CDR3 residues: CAWSVAGGYTF. In DNA form, the CDR3 reads TGTGCCTGGAGTGTAGCGGGGGGCTACACCTTC.

This chain links TRBV19 with TRBJ2-7, with 16 bases aligning to TRBD2. The germline V gene encodes CDR1 LNHDA and CDR2 SQIVND (reference sequence). Trimming removed 6 bases from V and 5 bases from J; junction bases left unmatched: 10. The length of the CDR3 is 17 residues. CDR3 sequence: CASRGLAGGPYVNEQYF. The CDR3 DNA follows: TGTGCCAGTAGGGGACTAGCGGGAGGGCCTTACGTAAACGAGCAGTACTTC.

This clone has only one observation. The chain links TRBV6-1 to TRBJ1-5; no definite D call. V lost 5 bases and J 9 bases, leaving 17 bases between the germline ends. CDR3 size: 14 residues. Germline V gene sequence: CDR1 MNHNS, CDR2 SASEGT. CDR3: CASSPAEGLGPQHF. For the CDR3, the DNA is TGTGCCAGCAGTCCCGCGGAGGGCCTAGGGCCCCAGCATTTT.

This clone has a handful of counts. The rearrangement uses TRBV4-1 and TRBJ1-4; maybe TRBD1 (6 bases). V was clipped by 6 bases and J by 7 bases, with 15 bases between them. Germline CDR1 reads MGHRA; CDR2 reads YSYEKL. The CDR3 has 14 amino acids. The CDR3, as DNA: TGCGCCAGCAGGCGATGGGGGCCTGGTGAAAAACTGTTTTTT. Translating it yields CASRRWGPGEKLFF.

The chain has TRBV13 and TRBJ2-2, with D possibly TRBD2 on 6 matching bases. Trimming took off 1 base at V and 3 bases at J, with 15 bases between the two ends. CDR1 and CDR2 (germline): PRHDT, FYEKMQ (reference sequence). This CDR3 comprises 17 residues. The CDR3 is CASSLAVGAGYTGELFF. The CDR3, as DNA: TGTGCCAGCAGCTTAGCCGTTGGGGCGGGGTACACCGGGGAGCTGTTTTTT.

This sequence joins TRBV4-1 and TRBJ2-3, with 9 bases that match TRBD2. Germline V gene lookup returns CDR1 MGHRA and CDR2 YSYEKL. The V segment lost 4 bases and the J segment 3 bases; nucleotides outside the gene matches: 8. The CDR3 sequence is 16 residues long. As DNA, the CDR3 is TGCGCCAGCAGCCTCGGACTAGCGAGGGAGACAGATACGCAGTATTTT. Amino acid sequence: CASSLGLARETDTQYF.

The chain recombines TRBV25-1 with TRBJ1-4; weak D call: TRBD1 (5 bases). The CDR3 consists of 15 residues. Trimming stripped 4 bases from V and 7 bases from J, with 16 bases between. From germline, CDR1 is MGHDK and CDR2 SYGVNS. The DNA of the CDR3 is TGTGCCAGCAGTGGATTACAGGTGGGAAGTGAAAAACTGTTTTTT. This codes for CASSGLQVGSEKLFF.